This T cell receptor beta chain appears in the sequencing data of a study of beta chain features in type 1 diabetes. Study background: The patients were much like the healthy donors in age, gender and cell yields. General observations from the study: There were fewer insertions and more deletions at the VDJ junctions of type 1 diabetes patients. Type 1 diabetes patients had TCRB CDR3s that were shorter (moderately but significantly so) in all four CD4+ subsets. It was among patients, rather than healthy donors, that naive, central memory and Treg TCRB repertoires appeared more similar.

Donors underwent one heparinised blood draw, 90 to 150 mL on average. Concerning this clone itself: Its antigen is not known.

CDR1 SQVTM and CDR2 ANQGSEA come from the germline V gene. The CDR3 contains 14 residues. V trimming: 4 bases; J trimming: 4 bases; junction bases outside the gene matches: 6. The isolated RNA, all of it, was reverse transcribed, so expressed TCRB transcripts were what got sequenced. Assay: immunoSEQ multiplex PCR; the TCRdb copy retains only in-frame clones and omits some. The data contain roughly 100,000 clones, under 30% of them singletons. Sample: central memory CD4+ T cells from blood. The source is a woman between 18 and 29 years old with type 1 diabetes. The rearrangement links TRBV29-1 to TRBJ1-4; TRBD1 matches at 7 bases. CDR3 amino acids: CSVAETGLNEKLFF. The CDR3, as DNA: TGCAGCGTTGCAGAGACAGGGCTTAATGAAAAACTGTTTTTT.